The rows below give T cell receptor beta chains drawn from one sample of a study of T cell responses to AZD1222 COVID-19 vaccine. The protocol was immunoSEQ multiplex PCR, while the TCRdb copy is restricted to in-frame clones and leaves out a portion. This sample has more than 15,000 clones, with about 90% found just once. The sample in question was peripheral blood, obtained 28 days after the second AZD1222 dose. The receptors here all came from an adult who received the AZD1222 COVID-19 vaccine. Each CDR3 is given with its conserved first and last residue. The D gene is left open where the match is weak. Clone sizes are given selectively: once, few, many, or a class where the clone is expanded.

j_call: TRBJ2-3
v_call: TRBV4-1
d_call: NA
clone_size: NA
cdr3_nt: TGCGCCAGCAGCCAGCAAAACAGGGCGGATACGCAGTATTTT
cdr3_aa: CASSQQNRADTQYF

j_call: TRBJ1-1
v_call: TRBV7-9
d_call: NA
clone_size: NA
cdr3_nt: TGTGCCAGCAGCTTATCCGTGGAACATGATGAAGCTTTCTTT
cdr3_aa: CASSLSVEHDEAFF

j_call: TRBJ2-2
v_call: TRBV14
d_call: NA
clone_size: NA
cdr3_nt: TGTGCCAGCAGCCCGAGGGGATATAACACCGGGGAGCTGTTTTTT
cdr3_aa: CASSPRGYNTGELFF

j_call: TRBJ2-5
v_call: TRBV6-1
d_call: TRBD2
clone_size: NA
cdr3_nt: TGTGCCAGCAGTGAGTTTGGCGGGGGATCTCAAGAGACCCAGTACTTC
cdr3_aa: CASSEFGGGSQETQYF

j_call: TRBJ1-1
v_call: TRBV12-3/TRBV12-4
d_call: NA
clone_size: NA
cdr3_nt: TGTGCCAGCAGCCTGAGGCAAGCTGAAGCTTTCTTT
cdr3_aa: CASSLRQAEAFF

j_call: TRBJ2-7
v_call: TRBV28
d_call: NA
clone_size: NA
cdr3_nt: TGTGCCAGGAGCGTGGGCGGGTCTCTCTCCTACGAGCAGTACTTC
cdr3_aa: CARSVGGSLSYEQYF

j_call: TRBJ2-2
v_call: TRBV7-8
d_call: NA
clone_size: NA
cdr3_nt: TGTGCCAGCAGCCCTAGGGGGGAGCTGTTTTTT
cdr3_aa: CASSPRGELFF

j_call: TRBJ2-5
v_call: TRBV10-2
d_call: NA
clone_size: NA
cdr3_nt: TGCGCCAGCAGTGGAAGGACTCAAGAGACCCAGTACTTC
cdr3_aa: CASSGRTQETQYF

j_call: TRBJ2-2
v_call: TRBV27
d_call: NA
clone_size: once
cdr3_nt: TGTGCCAGCAGACTCTCTTGGGGCACCGGGGAGCTGTTTTTT
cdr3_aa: CASRLSWGTGELFF

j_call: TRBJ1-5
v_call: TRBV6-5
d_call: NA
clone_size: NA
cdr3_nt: TGTGCCACGCGAGGGAGCAATCAGCCCCAGCATTTT
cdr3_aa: CATRGSNQPQHF

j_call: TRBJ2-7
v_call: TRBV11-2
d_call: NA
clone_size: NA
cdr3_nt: TGTGCCAGCAGCTTAGGTCTCATCTACAACTACGAGCAGTACTTC
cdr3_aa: CASSLGLIYNYEQYF

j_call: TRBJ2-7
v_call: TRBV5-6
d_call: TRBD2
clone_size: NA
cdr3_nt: TGTGCCAGCAGCTTGGGGCTAGCGGGAGTCTACGAGCAGTACTTC
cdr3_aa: CASSLGLAGVYEQYF

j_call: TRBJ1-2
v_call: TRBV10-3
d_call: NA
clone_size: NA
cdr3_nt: TGTGCCATCAGTGAGACGGGGATCTATGGCTACACCTTC
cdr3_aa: CAISETGIYGYTF

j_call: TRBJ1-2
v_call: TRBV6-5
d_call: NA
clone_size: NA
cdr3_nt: TGTGCCAGCAGCCGGGCAGGGGATGGCTACACCTTC
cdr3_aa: CASSRAGDGYTF

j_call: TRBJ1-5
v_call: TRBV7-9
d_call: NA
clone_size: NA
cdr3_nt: TGTGCCAGCAGCTTATGGGGAGATCAGCCCCAGCATTTT
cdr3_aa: CASSLWGDQPQHF

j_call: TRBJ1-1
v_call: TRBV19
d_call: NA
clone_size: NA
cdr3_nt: TGTGCCAGTACTACGTCCAGTCCCGCGGGAGCTTTCTTT
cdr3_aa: CASTTSSPAGAFF

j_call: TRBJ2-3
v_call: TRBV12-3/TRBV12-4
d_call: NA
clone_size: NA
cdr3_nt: TGTGCCAGCAGGCGGGATACCACAGATACGCAGTATTTT
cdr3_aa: CASRRDTTDTQYF

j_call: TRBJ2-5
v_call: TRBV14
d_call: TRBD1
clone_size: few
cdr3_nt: TGTGCCAGCAGCCAGACCGGGACAGGGGGTGGAAGAGAGACCCAGTACTTC
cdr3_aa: CASSQTGTGGGRETQYF

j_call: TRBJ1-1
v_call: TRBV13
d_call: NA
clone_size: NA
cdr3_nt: TGTGCCAGCAGCTTAGGCCTGGGACGCTCGAGCACTGAAGCTTTCTTT
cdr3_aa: CASSLGLGRSSTEAFF

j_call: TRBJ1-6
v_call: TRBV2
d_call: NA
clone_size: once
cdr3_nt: TGTGCCAGCGGGATAGTGCTCAATTCACCCCTCCACTTT
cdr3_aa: CASGIVLNSPLHF

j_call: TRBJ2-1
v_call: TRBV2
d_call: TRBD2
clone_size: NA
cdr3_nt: TGTGCCAGCAGTAGGGGACTAGCGGGGGACGGGCCTTACAATGAGCAGTTCTTC
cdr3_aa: CASSRGLAGDGPYNEQFF

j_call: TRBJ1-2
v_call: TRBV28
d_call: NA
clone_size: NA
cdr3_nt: TGTGCCAGCAGTTTTGCGGGACTCGATGGCTACACCTTC
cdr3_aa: CASSFAGLDGYTF

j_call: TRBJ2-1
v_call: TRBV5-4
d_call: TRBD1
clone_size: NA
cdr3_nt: TGTGCCAGCAGTCACAACAGGGGCGATGAGCAGTTCTTC
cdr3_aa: CASSHNRGDEQFF

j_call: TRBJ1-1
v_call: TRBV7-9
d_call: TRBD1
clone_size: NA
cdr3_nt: TGTGCCAGCAGCTCGGGACAGAGTCATCTGGGCACTGAAGCTTTCTTT
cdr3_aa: CASSSGQSHLGTEAFF

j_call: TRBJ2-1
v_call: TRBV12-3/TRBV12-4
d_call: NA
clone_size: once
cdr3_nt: TGTGCCAGCAGCCAAAACAATGAGCAGTTCTTC
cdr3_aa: CASSQNNEQFF